This record concerns one T cell receptor beta chain sequence. Its target is unknown. Sequenced by immunoSEQ multiplex PCR; TCRdb stores in-frame clones only, minus some. The sample has some 5,900 clones, roughly 80% seen once; the top ten hold roughly 60%. The sample originates from a study of STAT5B mutations in CD4+ large granular lymphocyte leukemia. Across the whole study: When available, cryopreserved cells underwent CD8+ depletion before CD4+ selection. Regarding the study as a whole: 8/27 top patient clones versus 2/35 control clones were TRBV06-family. Patient cell sources varied; 6 or 7 CD4-sorted samples entered the clonality comparison.

The CDR3 consists of 16 residues. The germline gives CDR1 ENHRY, CDR2 SYGVKD. The V and J ends lost 1 base and 6 bases, in that order; junction bases with no gene match: 10. The V gene is TRBV10-3, the J gene TRBJ1-2; TRBD1 agrees at 8 bases. This receptor was identified in a man at least 80 years old with CD4+ T-cell large granular lymphocyte leukemia. Sequencing was performed on PBMCs. Written as DNA, the CDR3 is TGTGCCATCAGTGAGTTAGGGACAGGCTTCCCGGATGGCTACACCTTC. Its translation is CAISELGTGFPDGYTF.